This note documents a single TCR beta chain sequence. Antigen unknown. Positive CCR7 selection of CD45RO-negative cells yielded the naive CD8 cells, and terminally differentiated effector memory CD45RA+ cells were excluded. Each sample came from a Caucasian adult donor living in Nashville, Tennessee. This specimen comes from a study of shared clonotypes between healthy human individuals. Study background: Each donor had three CD4 naive, three CD4 memory, two CD8 naive and one CD8 memory plate.

Study observations and caveats: Sequencing depth was predicted to influence how clonotypes are shared among donors.

Template for every sorted-subset replicate PCR totaled about 0.2 ug DNA, around 33,000 T cell genomes. Repertoires were generated with immunoSEQ multiplex PCR, while TCRdb's copy carries only in-frame clones and drops some. Of roughly 2 million clones listed, about 95% are singletons. With 5 bases clipped from V and 6 bases from J, the junction kept 3 bases outside the gene matches. Germline CDR1 and CDR2: SGHAT and FQNNGV. The CDR3 covers 12 residues. This sequence originates from a man aged 18 to 35 in good health. The gene calls are TRBV11-2 and TRBJ2-7; TRBD2 matches at 8 bases. Sequenced material: naive CD8+ T cells sorted from blood. The CDR3 DNA is TGTGCCAGCAGCCCCGGACTAGCCGAGCAGTACTTC. Translated: CASSPGLAEQYF.